Below, 20 T cell receptor beta chains from the same sample are listed, as sequenced in a study of blood T cell repertoires in COVID-19. Data came from immunoSEQ multiplex PCR; TCRdb stores just in-frame clones and leaves some out. The table includes fewer than 350,000 clones, around 81% detected once. The sequenced sample consisted of peripheral blood. Receptors originate from a woman aged 55-69 years with active or convalescent COVID-19.

This clone was seen only a few times. CDR3 bases: TGTGCCAGCAGTCCAACAGGGAGTAGCAATCAGCCCCAGCATTTT. Encoded protein: CASSPTGSSNQPQHF. This chain joins TRBV7-2 and TRBJ1-5, with a weak D call TRBD1 (6 bases). This CDR3 comprises 15 residues. V dropped 6 bases and J dropped 0 bases, with 12 bases sitting between them. CDR1 and CDR2 (germline): SGHTA, FQGNSA.

This clone was seen more than once but under ten times. The rearrangement joins TRBV10-1 to TRBJ2-2; 9 nucleotides agree with TRBD1. Germline trimming cut 2 bases from V and 5 bases from J; bases unmatched to any gene: 12. CDR1 and CDR2 (germline): WNHNN, SYGVQD (reference sequence). The CDR3 contains 18 residues. The CDR3: CASSENRDRVGKTGELFF. The CDR3 region has the DNA TGCGCCAGCAGTGAGAACCGGGACAGGGTGGGTAAAACCGGGGAGCTGTTTTTT.

The V call is TRBV27, the J call TRBJ1-1; TRBD1 matches at 8 bases. The CDR3 consists of 23 residues. Per germline, CDR1 MNHEY and CDR2 SMNVEV (reference sequence). J lost 2 bases, V lost 3 bases, and 29 bases had no gene match. The chain's CDR3 is CASSFFPPTQGARLLMRNTEAFF. The CDR3 nucleotides are TGTGCCAGCAGTTTTTTCCCTCCTACCCAGGGGGCGCGACTCTTAATGCGAAACACTGAAGCTTTCTTT.

The CDR3 region has the DNA TGTGCCAGCAATCAAGGGGGCGATCCCCAGCATTTT. Amino acid sequence: CASNQGGDPQHF. The rearrangement uses TRBV2 and TRBJ1-5; 7 bases are shared with TRBD1. J was trimmed by 10 bases and V by 7 bases; bases with no gene match: 7. The CDR3 consists of 12 residues. CDR1 and CDR2 (germline): SNHLY, FYNNEI. The full variable domain, in which reference TRBV2 and TRBJ1-5 provide the parts outside the CDR3, is EPEVTQTPSHQVTQMGQEVILRCVPISNHLYFYWYRQILGQKVEFLVSFYNNEISEKSEIFDDQFSVERPDGSNFTLKIRSTKLEDSAMYFCASNQGGDPQHFGDGTRLSIL.

This clone was observed many times. This chain uses TRBV5-1 with TRBJ2-7; D may be TRBD1 (7 bases). Trimming shortened V by 2 bases and J by 5 bases, and 11 bases separated the two germline ends. The CDR3 is 13 amino acids. Germline V lookup: CDR1 SGHRS, CDR2 YFSETQ. CDR3 bases: TGCGCCAGCAGCTTTACAGGGGAGGACGAGCAGTACTTC. It encodes CASSFTGEDEQYF.

The chain joins TRBV27 to TRBJ1-1; D uncertain. Germline-derived CDR1 and CDR2 are MNHEY and SMNVEV (reference sequence). The CDR3 covers 14 residues. Trimming cost V 3 bases and J 1 base, with 9 bases left between them. In nucleotides, the CDR3 is TGTGCCAGCAGTTTCGGTCATACGAACACTGAAGCTTTCTTT. It codes for CASSFGHTNTEAFF.

The V call is TRBV2, the J call TRBJ2-7; TRBD1 matches at 9 bases. V trimming: 3 bases; J trimming: 1 base; junction bases outside the gene matches: 10. Germline CDR1 and CDR2: SNHLY and FYNNEI. The CDR3 runs to 17 residues. CDR3 sequence: CASSDGYRGRGSYEQYF. The CDR3 DNA follows: TGTGCCAGCAGTGACGGCTACAGGGGGCGCGGGTCCTACGAGCAGTACTTC.

This chain uses TRBV11-2 with TRBJ1-3; 8 bases map to TRBD1. CDR3 size: 14 residues. Germline values: CDR1 SGHAT, CDR2 FQNNGV. The junction had 2 bases not matched to a gene; V was cut back by 5 bases and J by 2 bases. In nucleotides, the CDR3 is TGTGCCAGCAGCGAGGACAGGGCTGGAAACACCATATATTTT. As protein: CASSEDRAGNTIYF.

The rearrangement joins TRBV15 to TRBJ1-2; 10 bases match TRBD1. Trimming at V came to 5 bases and at J to 8 bases, leaving 17 bases not matched to a gene. CDR1 and CDR2 from the germline V gene are LNHNV and YYDKDF (reference sequence). The CDR3 consists of 17 residues. Here the CDR3 reads CATSPISPGQGRDGYTF. The CDR3 DNA reads as TGTGCCACCAGCCCTATCTCTCCGGGACAGGGGAGGGACGGCTACACCTTC.

This clone occurred a few times. This chain uses TRBV2 with TRBJ1-1, with TRBD1 matching 9 bases. Germline CDR1 SNHLY, CDR2 FYNNEI. Unmatched junction bases numbered 7, after V lost 4 bases and J lost 4 bases. The CDR3 sequence is 15 residues long. CDR3 region: CASSVYGTGPTEAFF. Written as DNA, the CDR3 is TGTGCCAGCAGTGTATACGGGACAGGGCCCACTGAAGCTTTCTTT.

The chain joins TRBV7-9 to TRBJ2-4; perhaps TRBD1 as D (5 bases). This CDR3 has 18 amino acids. Germline CDR1 is SEHNR and CDR2 is FQNEAQ (reference sequence). V dropped 0 bases and J dropped 0 bases, with 15 bases sitting between them. Here the CDR3 reads CASSLAFSQGIAKNIQYF. DNA for the CDR3: TGTGCCAGCAGCTTAGCATTTTCCCAGGGAATAGCCAAAAACATTCAGTACTTC.

V usage is TRBV28 and J usage is TRBJ1-3; D uncertain. The germline V gene encodes CDR1 MDHEN and CDR2 SYDVKM. The V end was cut by 3 bases, the J end by 3 bases, with 12 bases between. There are 15 residues in the CDR3. CDR3 nucleotides: TGTGCCAGCAGTTTGAGGCTTCTTAGTGGAAACACCATATATTTT. It specifies CASSLRLLSGNTIYF.

This clone has at least ten counts. The chain combines TRBV9 with TRBJ1-2, with 7 bases fitting TRBD1. The CDR3 has 14 amino acids. CDR1 and CDR2 (germline): SGDLS, YYNGEE. The ends lost 2 bases at V and 5 bases at J; junction bases unmatched: 6. CDR3: CASSVGQESYGYTF. The CDR3 DNA reads TGTGCCAGCAGCGTCGGACAGGAGTCATATGGCTACACCTTC. Full variable domain (remainder filled in from reference TRBV9 and TRBJ1-2): DSGVTQTPKHLITATGQRVTLRCSPRSGDLSVYWYQQSLDQGLQFLIQYYNGEERAKGNILERFSAQQFPDLHSELNLSSLELGDSALYFCASSVGQESYGYTFGSGTRLTVV.

This chain joins TRBV7-7 and TRBJ2-1; the match to TRBD1 covers 10 bases. Per the germline V gene, CDR1 is SSHAT and CDR2 is FNYEAQ (reference sequence). The J segment lost 6 bases and the V segment lost 5 bases, leaving 13 bases of the junction unmatched. The CDR3 covers 17 residues. The CDR3 region is CASSRPGGGQGSNEQFF. The CDR3 coding sequence is TGTGCCAGCAGCCGACCGGGAGGGGGACAGGGGAGCAATGAGCAGTTCTTC.

This chain links TRBV4-3 with TRBJ2-1; a weak D match, TRBD2 (5 bases). The CDR3 runs 12 residues. V was shortened by 3 bases and J by 11 bases, with 11 bases between the two germline ends. From germline, CDR1 is LGHNA and CDR2 YSLEER. CDR3 bases: TGCGCCAGCAGCCAGGCGGGTCAGAAGCAGTTCTTC. This codes for CASSQAGQKQFF.

The rearrangement joins TRBV5-1 to TRBJ2-7, with 7 bases fitting TRBD2. Germline CDR1 is SGHRS and CDR2 is YFSETQ. The CDR3 is made up of 12 amino acids. With 7 bases clipped from V and 6 bases from J, the junction kept 7 bases outside the gene matches. The CDR3, as DNA: TGCGCCAGCGGGGGGGATCTTGTCGAGCAGTACTTC. It specifies CASGGDLVEQYF. The full variable domain, with the rest looked up from reference TRBV5-1 and TRBJ2-7, is KAGVTQTPRYLIKTRGQQVTLSCSPISGHRSVSWYQQTPGQGLQFLFEYFSETQRNKGNFPGRFSGRQFSNSRSEMNVSTLELGDSALYLCASGGDLVEQYFGPGTRLTVT.

This clone came up once. The V and J genes are TRBV4-1 and TRBJ1-1, with D hard to call. The V end lost 1 base, the J end lost 14 bases, and 11 bases lay between the germline ends. This CDR3 is 11 amino acids long. Looked up from germline, CDR1 is MGHRA and CDR2 is YSYEKL. The CDR3 DNA follows: TGCGCCAGCAGCCAAGGCGGGATATCGTTCTTT. Amino acids: CASSQGGISFF.

The chain recombines TRBV20-1 with TRBJ2-7, with TRBD2 as a possible D gene (5 bases). The CDR3 is 11 amino acids. Germline CDR1 reads DFQATT; CDR2 reads SNEGSKA (reference sequence). The V end lost 6 bases, the J end lost 5 bases, and 11 bases lay between the germline ends. CDR3 bases: TGCAGTGCCCTGAGGGATAACGAGCAGTACTTC. It specifies CSALRDNEQYF.

V gene TRBV6-5 combines with J gene TRBJ2-7; TRBD1 might be the D (6 bases). The CDR3 spans 14 residues. In germline, CDR1 is MNHEY, CDR2 SVGAGI. V was pared by 7 bases and J by 2 bases, with 15 bases between. The CDR3 nucleotides read TGTGCCAGCACCCAGGGACACTCCCCCTACGAGCAGTACTTC. This gives the protein CASTQGHSPYEQYF.

The rearrangement uses TRBV10-3 and TRBJ2-6; no definite D call. V lost 6 bases to trimming and J lost 3 bases, with 3 bases between them. The germline V gene encodes CDR1 ENHRY and CDR2 SYGVKD. The CDR3 consists of 12 residues. CDR3 bases: TGTGCCATCAGCGGTGGGGCCAACGTCCTGACTTTC. Its protein product is CAISGGANVLTF.